The 15 T cell receptor beta chains in this list originate from one sample, sequenced in a study of blood T cell repertoires in COVID-19. The protocol was immunoSEQ multiplex PCR, while the TCRdb copy is restricted to in-frame clones and leaves out a portion. Of 50,000 to 70,000 clones detected, around 77% appear once; the ten largest clones hold approximately 3%. The sequencing sample was made of peripheral blood. All receptors come from a man aged 60 to 69 with acute or convalescent COVID-19.

In its sample, this clone was seen a few times. V gene TRBV19 combines with J gene TRBJ1-1; TRBD1 agrees at 7 bases. The V gene end was trimmed by 7 bases and the J gene end by 0 bases; junction bases not matched to a gene: 5. This CDR3 spans 14 amino acids. Per the germline V gene, CDR1 is LNHDA and CDR2 is SQIVND (reference sequence). The CDR3 sequence is CASTWTGLNTEAFF. The CDR3 nucleotides are TGTGCCAGTACTTGGACAGGACTGAACACTGAAGCTTTCTTT.

This rearrangement joins TRBV5-4 to TRBJ1-2; D gene ambiguous. Trimming cost V 4 bases and J 8 bases, with 18 bases left between them. The CDR3 is made up of 14 amino acids. Germline V gives CDR1 SGHNT, CDR2 YYREEE (reference sequence). In DNA, the CDR3 is TGTGCCAGCAGCCCCCAGAGCGTGGATTACGGCTACACCTTC. Amino acids: CASSPQSVDYGYTF.

The rearrangement uses TRBV12-3 or TRBV12-4 and TRBJ1-2; a possible D gene is TRBD1 (5 bases). This CDR3 contains 13 residues. Trimming removed 5 bases at V and 5 bases at J, with 12 bases between. Here the CDR3 DNA reads TGTGCCAGCAGTCCAGACAGTCCGTATGGCTACACCTTC. Its protein is CASSPDSPYGYTF.

The chain employs TRBV29-1 and TRBJ1-1; tentative D call: TRBD1 (5 bases). Looked up from germline, CDR1 is SQVTM and CDR2 is ANQGSEA. V lost 7 bases and J lost 2, with 14 bases in between. This CDR3 comprises 13 residues. DNA for the CDR3: TGCAGCGCCCTGGGGGGGGGAAACACTGAAGCTTTCTTT. It specifies CSALGGGNTEAFF.

The J gene is TRBJ1-1, the V gene TRBV30; weak D call: TRBD1 (6 bases). Between the trimmed V and J ends, which lost 0 bases and 4 bases, there was a span of 9 bases. There are 13 residues in the CDR3. Germline-derived CDR1 and CDR2 are GTSNPN and SVGIG (reference sequence). CDR3 loop: CAWSVSGVTEAFF. For the CDR3, the DNA is TGTGCCTGGAGTGTATCAGGGGTCACTGAAGCTTTCTTT.

The rearrangement joins TRBV5-1 to TRBJ2-1, with 8 bases aligning to TRBD2. The CDR3 covers 14 residues. The junction had 7 bases not matched to a gene; V was cut back by 3 bases and J by 8 bases. Germline assignment: CDR1 SGHRS and CDR2 YFSETQ. The CDR3 DNA sequence: TGCGCCAGCAGCTCGCGGACTAGCATCGATGAGCAGTTCTTC. Residues: CASSSRTSIDEQFF.

This chain links TRBV6-5 with TRBJ2-2, with TRBD1 matching 7 bases. The germline V gene encodes CDR1 MNHEY and CDR2 SVGAGI. CDR3 length: 15 residues. The J segment lost 2 bases and the V segment lost 4 bases, leaving 4 bases of the junction unmatched. In nucleotides, the CDR3 is TGTGCCAGCAGTTGGACAGGACTTAACACCGGGGAGCTGTTTTTT. Translated, it gives CASSWTGLNTGELFF.

V gene TRBV10-3 combines with J gene TRBJ1-4; 11 nucleotides align to TRBD1. CDR3 size: 15 residues. The V gene end was trimmed by 6 bases and the J gene end by 3 bases; junction bases not matched to a gene: 3. Looked up from germline, CDR1 is ENHRY and CDR2 is SYGVKD. Here the CDR3 reads CAIRGQGASNEKLFF. The CDR3 nucleotides read TGTGCCATCAGAGGACAGGGGGCCTCTAATGAAAAACTGTTTTTT.

The V call is TRBV5-1, the J call TRBJ2-1; perhaps TRBD1 as D (5 bases). CDR1 and CDR2 (germline): SGHRS, YFSETQ. Trimming left V 5 bases short and J 8 bases short, with 17 bases between. This CDR3 comprises 14 residues. CDR3 DNA: TGCGCCAGCAGGACAGCACCTAGTTTCGATGAGCAGTTCTTC. This codes for CASRTAPSFDEQFF.

This clone occurred once. The rearrangement uses TRBV6-5 and TRBJ1-2, with D possibly being TRBD1 (6 bases). The germline V gene has CDR1 MNHEY and CDR2 SVGAGI. Trimming left V 6 bases short and J 6 bases short, with 14 bases between. This CDR3 region has 13 residues. The CDR3: CASRSQQGDGYTF. The CDR3 DNA follows: TGTGCCAGCAGGTCACAACAGGGAGATGGCTACACCTTC.

The chain recombines TRBV6-1 with TRBJ1-5; the D gene is possibly TRBD1 (5 bases). The CDR3 consists of 15 residues. Trimming left V 2 bases short and J 2 bases short, with 10 bases between. CDR1 and CDR2 from the germline V gene are MNHNS and SASEGT. CDR3 DNA: TGTGCCAGCAGTGAACGCAGGGAAGGCAATCAGCCCCAGCATTTT. Residues: CASSERREGNQPQHF.

The chain has TRBV4-1 and TRBJ2-2; D remains unclear. With 3 bases removed from V and 5 bases from J, the gap between germline ends came to 10 bases. The CDR3 totals 14 residues. CDR1 and CDR2 from the germline V gene are MGHRA and YSYEKL. The CDR3 coding sequence is TGCGCCAGCAGCCAGGCTAGGAGAACCGGGGAGCTGTTTTTT. As protein: CASSQARRTGELFF.

This chain uses TRBV6-5 with TRBJ2-5; 9 nucleotides line up with TRBD1. Trimming at V came to 7 bases and at J to 5 bases, leaving 5 bases not matched to a gene. Germline loops: CDR1 MNHEY, CDR2 SVGAGI. The CDR3 runs 13 residues. CDR3: CASTRQGGETQYF. The CDR3 bases are TGTGCCAGCACCCGACAGGGGGGTGAGACCCAGTACTTC.

V usage is TRBV2 and J usage is TRBJ2-3; perhaps TRBD2 as D (6 bases). Germline CDR1 reads SNHLY; CDR2 reads FYNNEI. V was trimmed by 10 bases and J by 1 base, leaving 18 bases between them. The length of the CDR3 is 15 residues. The CDR3 bases are TGTGCCACCCAGGAGGGGTATGGGGGCACAGATACGCAGTATTTT. This codes for CATQEGYGGTDTQYF.

V usage is TRBV18 and J usage is TRBJ1-3; maybe TRBD1 (5 bases). The V gene lost 3 bases and the J gene lost 0 bases, with 15 bases spanning the gap. Germline CDR1 reads KGHSH; CDR2 reads LQKENI. The CDR3 runs to 17 residues. The chain's CDR3 is CASSPQPQQVSGNTIYF. The CDR3 region has the DNA TGTGCCAGCTCACCCCAGCCGCAACAGGTCTCTGGAAACACCATATATTTT.